This TCR beta chain is drawn from a study of control samples from healthy donors and cancer patients. Per germline, CDR1 SGHAT and CDR2 FQNNGV. CDR3 size: 13 residues. The V end lost 5 bases, the J end lost 4 bases, and 9 bases lay between the germline ends. Data came from immunoSEQ multiplex PCR; TCRdb stores just in-frame clones and leaves some out. The top ten hold about 13% of the sample, which has 99,000 or so clones, 83% seen once. The V call is TRBV11-2, the J call TRBJ1-3, with a tentative D call TRBD1 (5 bases). The sequenced sample consisted of blood. This clonotype originated in a woman between 45 and 65 years old in good health. In nucleotides, the CDR3 is TGTGCCAGCAGCCACCGGGGGGGAAACACCATATATTTT. Amino acids: CASSHRGGNTIYF.